The clone carrying this T cell receptor (beta chain) was counted only a few times. Its antigen remains unidentified. This sample was included in a study of CD8 T cells in ankylosing spondylitis. Study results and caveats: There was reportedly significant enrichment of clones that were disease-linked in matched ankylosing spondylitis synovial fluid. Clones linked to the disease showed a CD8+ phenotype. They occurred at relatively low frequencies in peripheral blood. A motif of 7 to 9 highly homologous TCR beta variants was seen as apparently characteristic of ankylosing spondylitis blood.

Germline lookup yields CDR1 ENHRY and CDR2 SYGVKD. V was shortened by 3 bases and J by 0 bases, with 12 bases between the two germline ends. The CDR3 sequence is 15 residues long. Library preparation for TCR beta used quantitative 5'-RACE with molecular barcodes. Via MiXCR, TCRdb re-called the 5' RACE reads, giving one row per CDR3 protein. In the table there are about 500,000 distinct CDR3 sequences, more than 9.5% of which are singletons. This TCR was recovered from a male donor with ankylosing spondylitis. The specimen sequenced was blood, either unsorted or a sorted T cell fraction (not recorded which). The chain uses TRBV10-3 and TRBJ2-7; D is unclear. The CDR3 sequence is CAISESRMLSYEQYF. As DNA, the CDR3 is TGTGCCATCAGTGAAAGCCGAATGCTCTCCTACGAGCAGTACTTC.